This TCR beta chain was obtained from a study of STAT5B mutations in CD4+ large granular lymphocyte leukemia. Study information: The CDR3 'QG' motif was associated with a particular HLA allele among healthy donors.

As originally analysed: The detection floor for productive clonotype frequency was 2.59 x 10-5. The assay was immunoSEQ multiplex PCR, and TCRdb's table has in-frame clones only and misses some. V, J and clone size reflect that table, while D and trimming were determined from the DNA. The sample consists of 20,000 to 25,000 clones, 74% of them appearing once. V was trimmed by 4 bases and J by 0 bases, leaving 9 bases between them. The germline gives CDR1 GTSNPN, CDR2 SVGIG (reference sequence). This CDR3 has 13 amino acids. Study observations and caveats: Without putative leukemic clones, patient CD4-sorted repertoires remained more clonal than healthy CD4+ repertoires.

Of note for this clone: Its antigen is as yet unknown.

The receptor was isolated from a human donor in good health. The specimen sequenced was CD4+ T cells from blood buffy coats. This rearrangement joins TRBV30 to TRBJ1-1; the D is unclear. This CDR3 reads CAWTSGMNTEAFF. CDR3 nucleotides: TGTGCCTGGACCTCTGGGATGAACACTGAAGCTTTCTTT.